This TCR beta chain is from a study of OX40 agonist ivuxolimab in advanced cancers. About the research overall: 30% to 40% of patients had received prior checkpoint inhibitor therapy. Study-wide points: CD4+ and CD8+ blood T cells expanded clonally by week 6 at 0.1 to 3.0 mg/kg.

Clones were sequenced by immunoSEQ multiplex PCR, and TCRdb holds only the in-frame ones, with some missing. The sample holds tens of thousands of clones, roughly 90% seen once. With respect to this clone: Its antigen remains unknown.

V shed 7 bases and J 3 bases; nucleotides not matched to a gene: 3. This CDR3 is built from 14 residues. Germline V gives CDR1 LNHDA, CDR2 SQIVND (reference sequence). This rearrangement joins TRBV19 to TRBJ1-5; 10 nucleotides match TRBD1. The sequencing here drew on CD4+ or CD8+ T cells sorted from blood, taken in a trial of the OX40 agonist ivuxolimab. This receptor was taken from an adult with an advanced solid tumor such as melanoma, head and neck, liver or kidney cancer. CDR3 nucleotide sequence: TGTGCCAGTACCGGGACAGGGGCCAATCAGCCCCAGCATTTT. It is translated as CASTGTGANQPQHF.